This passage covers 25 T cell receptor beta chains from one sample sequenced in a study of cytomegalovirus exposure and HLA in healthy donors. This PCR relied on a set of 60 Vbeta primers and 13 Jbeta primers. Generated by immunoSEQ multiplex PCR, the TCRdb table keeps only in-frame clones and is missing some. The sample has around 160,000 clones, 82% seen once; the top ten hold around 8%. Sequencing used PBMCs. These receptor sequences come from a male donor in good health and CMV-seropositive.

V is TRBV6-5 and J is TRBJ2-7, with 10 bases fitting TRBD1. This CDR3 region has 15 residues. Germline CDR1 is MNHEY and CDR2 is SVGAGI. After removal of 4 bases from V and 5 bases from J, the junction contained 8 bases not matched to a gene. CDR3 amino acids: CASSLTGTGDDEQYF. The CDR3 nucleotides are TGTGCCAGCAGTTTGACCGGGACAGGGGACGACGAGCAGTACTTC.

The V call is TRBV29-1, the J call TRBJ1-1; D possibly corresponds to TRBD1 (5 bases). The germline V and J ends were trimmed by 8 bases and 2 bases, with 18 bases remaining between them. The CDR3 has 14 residues. Germline lookup yields CDR1 SQVTM and CDR2 ANQGSEA. The CDR3 reads CSTDPGWINTEAFF. DNA for the CDR3: TGCAGCACCGACCCAGGGTGGATTAACACTGAAGCTTTCTTT.

Remarks on this clone: The same CDR3 also results from other DNA sequences found in this sample. The rearrangement uses TRBV7-2 and TRBJ2-7; D gene unclear. Per germline, CDR1 SGHTA and CDR2 FQGNSA. Trimming removed 4 bases at V and 4 bases at J, with 5 bases between. The CDR3 totals 11 residues. The CDR3 region is CASSSLYEQYF. The CDR3 region has the DNA TGTGCCAGCAGCTCGCTATACGAGCAGTACTTC.

The chain joins TRBV7-2 to TRBJ1-2, with 8 bases lining up with TRBD1. With V trimmed by 5 bases and J by 8 bases, 4 bases remained unmatched. The CDR3 contains 12 residues. Looked up from germline, CDR1 is SGHTA and CDR2 is FQGNSA. The DNA of the CDR3 is TGTGCCAGCAGCCCCAGACAGGGGGGCTACACCTTC. It encodes CASSPRQGGYTF.

The gene calls are TRBV6-5 and TRBJ1-1; the D gene is possibly TRBD1 (6 bases). CDR1 and CDR2 (germline): MNHEY, SVGAGI. CDR3 length equals 15 residues. V was pared by 7 bases and J by 2 bases, with 17 bases between. As DNA, the CDR3 is TGTGCCAGCACCCCAGATGGACAGCAAAACACTGAAGCTTTCTTT. Encoded protein: CASTPDGQQNTEAFF.

V is TRBV19 and J is TRBJ2-2; 12 nucleotides line up with TRBD1. Germline V CDR1 and CDR2: LNHDA, SQIVND (reference sequence). The CDR3 runs to 17 residues. The junction had 11 bases not matched to a gene; V was cut back by 8 bases and J by 4 bases. CDR3 sequence (DNA): TGTGCCAGTTCCGCCGGGACAGGGGGCAGGGGCACCGGGGAGCTGTTTTTT. Translating it yields CASSAGTGGRGTGELFF. Full variable domain (rest looked up from reference TRBV19 and TRBJ2-2): DGGITQSPKYLFRKEGQNVTLSCEQNLNHDAMYWYRQDPGQGLRLIYYSQIVNDFQKGDIAEGYSVSREKKESFPLTVTSAQKNPTAFYLCASSAGTGGRGTGELFFGEGSRLTVL.

The chain combines TRBV11-2 with TRBJ2-7; TRBD1 matches at 8 bases. Germline CDR1 SGHAT, CDR2 FQNNGV. This CDR3 has 15 amino acids. V was pared by 6 bases and J by 1 base, with 8 bases of the junction left unmatched. CDR3: CASRRPGTGSYEQYF. CDR3 coding DNA: TGTGCCAGCAGACGACCCGGGACAGGTTCCTACGAGCAGTACTTC.

V gene TRBV11-2 combines with J gene TRBJ2-5; TRBD2 might be the D (5 bases). The last part of the DNA fits TRBJ2-7 better; the J call may be wrong. CDR1 and CDR2 from the germline V gene are SGHAT and FQNNGV. The CDR3 covers 18 residues. CDR3 sequence (DNA): TGTGCCAGCAGCTTAGAGATCCCGACGGGGATTATATCCTACGAGCAGTACTTC. Translating gives CASSLEIPTGIISYEQYF.

The chain employs TRBV4-1 and TRBJ2-1, with TRBD1 as a possible D gene (5 bases). The CDR3 totals 15 residues. In germline, CDR1 is MGHRA, CDR2 YSYEKL. Between the trimmed V and J ends, which lost 1 base and 6 bases, there was a span of 13 bases. The CDR3 reads CASSQVQGLSNEQFF. The CDR3 nucleotides read TGCGCCAGCAGCCAAGTTCAGGGCCTGAGCAATGAGCAGTTCTTC.

V and J are TRBV27 and TRBJ2-2; D is possibly TRBD1 (6 bases). Trimming took off 3 bases at V and 0 bases at J, with 11 bases between the two ends. From germline, CDR1 is MNHEY and CDR2 SMNVEV (reference sequence). The CDR3 extends over 16 amino acids. CDR3 residues: CASSLAWTANTGELFF. For the CDR3, the DNA is TGTGCCAGCAGTTTGGCCTGGACAGCGAACACCGGGGAGCTGTTTTTT.

The chain is built from TRBV7-8 and TRBJ2-7; 14 bases are a match to TRBD2. The CDR3 covers 17 residues. V lost 5 bases to trimming and J lost 3 bases; unmatched junction nucleotides: 9. CDR1 is SGHVS, CDR2 FQNEAQ, per germline. Here the CDR3 DNA reads TGTGCCAGCAGCGAACGACTAGCGGGAGGGCGTGGCTACGAGCAGTACTTC. Its protein is CASSERLAGGRGYEQYF.

V gene TRBV7-9 combines with J gene TRBJ2-4; the D is unclear. With 6 bases removed from V and 0 bases from J, the gap between germline ends came to 15 bases. Germline V gene sequence: CDR1 SEHNR, CDR2 FQNEAQ (reference sequence). The length of the CDR3 is 16 residues. This CDR3 is CASSRATILAKNIQYF. The CDR3 coding sequence is TGTGCCAGCAGTCGTGCTACTATCCTAGCCAAAAACATTCAGTACTTC.

The V and J genes are TRBV27 and TRBJ1-5; D is ambiguous. Germline V gene sequence: CDR1 MNHEY, CDR2 SMNVEV (reference sequence). This CDR3 region has 13 residues. The ends were cut back, 3 bases at V and 4 bases at J, with 7 bases in the middle. The CDR3 nucleotides read TGTGCCAGCAGTTTCAGAGGAAATCAGCCCCAGCATTTT. The encoded protein is CASSFRGNQPQHF.

This clone was counted once. The DNA of the CDR3 is TGTGCCAGTAGTATCGTAGGGGGGGCGCAGTATTTT. It specifies CASSIVGGAQYF. The chain links TRBV19 to TRBJ2-3, with D possibly being TRBD2 (7 bases). The length of the CDR3 is 12 residues. V dropped 3 bases and J dropped 10 bases, with 11 bases sitting between them. Germline V lookup: CDR1 LNHDA, CDR2 SQIVND (reference sequence).

This chain connects TRBV5-1 to TRBJ2-3; 13 bases are a match to TRBD2. Per the germline V gene, CDR1 is SGHRS and CDR2 is YFSETQ. V dropped 4 bases and J dropped 6; count of bases not matched to a gene: 8. The CDR3 sequence is 16 residues long. This chain's CDR3 is CASSPGTSGTWDTQYF. CDR3 DNA sequence: TGCGCCAGCAGCCCGGGGACTAGCGGGACCTGGGATACGCAGTATTTT.

The rearrangement joins TRBV7-2 to TRBJ1-5, with D unresolved. This CDR3 contains 14 residues. V was pared by 5 bases and J by 5 bases, with 13 bases between. Germline CDR1 reads SGHTA; CDR2 reads FQGNSA. The CDR3 DNA reads TGTGCCAGCAGCCACGGGATAGGCCATCAGCCCCAGCATTTT. This translates into CASSHGIGHQPQHF.

The rearrangement joins TRBV14 to TRBJ2-2, with TRBD2 as a possible D gene (6 bases). This CDR3 is 14 amino acids long. V gave up 4 bases and J gave up 7 bases, with 13 bases separating them. Germline CDR1 and CDR2: SGHDN and FVKESK. DNA of the CDR3: TGTGCCAGCAGCCCCGGAGGGTTCATCGGGGAGCTGTTTTTT. Translation gives CASSPGGFIGELFF. The whole variable domain, filled in from reference TRBV14 and TRBJ2-2, reads EAGVTQFPSHSVIEKGQTVTLRCDPISGHDNLYWYRRVMGKEIKFLLHFVKESKQDESGMPNNRFLAERTGGTYSTLKVQPAELEDSGVYFCASSPGGFIGELFFGEGSRLTVL.

The V call is TRBV5-1, the J call TRBJ2-3; D perhaps matches TRBD2 (6 bases). The CDR3 has 13 residues. Germline V CDR1 and CDR2: SGHRS, YFSETQ. Trimming removed 4 bases at V and 5 bases at J, with 11 bases between. CDR3 sequence: CASSGLGGDTQYF. CDR3 DNA: TGCGCCAGCAGCGGGCTGGGGGGAGATACGCAGTATTTT.

CDR3 nucleotides: TGTGCCAGCTCACCGGGGCAGGGGGCCGTCTATGGCTACACCTTC. Translated, it gives CASSPGQGAVYGYTF. V usage is TRBV18 and J usage is TRBJ1-2; 8 nucleotides line up with TRBD1. Germline CDR1 is KGHSH and CDR2 is LQKENI. V was pared by 3 bases and J by 4 bases, with 7 bases of the junction left unmatched. This CDR3 spans 15 amino acids. The full variable domain, rest sourced from reference TRBV18 and TRBJ1-2, is NAGVMQNPRHLVRRRGQEARLRCSPMKGHSHVYWYRQLPEEGLKFMVYLQKENIIDESGMPKERFSAEFPKEGPSILRIQQVVRGDSAAYFCASSPGQGAVYGYTFGSGTRLTVV.

This chain connects TRBV11-2 to TRBJ1-1; tentative D call: TRBD1 (5 bases). Trimming shortened V by 3 bases and J by 4 bases, and 6 bases separated the two germline ends. Germline V gene sequence: CDR1 SGHAT, CDR2 FQNNGV. The CDR3 spans 12 residues. CDR3 sequence: CASSFRVTEAFF. The CDR3 DNA sequence: TGTGCCAGCAGCTTCAGGGTCACTGAAGCTTTCTTT.

The J gene is TRBJ1-1, the V gene TRBV7-9; no clear D. Germline CDR1 is SEHNR and CDR2 is FQNEAQ (reference sequence). The CDR3 covers 17 residues. The V gene lost 8 bases and the J gene lost 0 bases, with 22 bases spanning the gap. This CDR3 is CASSPGSDHRVNTEAFF. The CDR3 DNA sequence: TGTGCCAGCTCCCCGGGAAGTGATCACCGGGTGAACACTGAAGCTTTCTTT.

This chain links TRBV25-1 with TRBJ1-1; tentatively, D is TRBD1 (6 bases). The CDR3 extends over 17 amino acids. From germline, CDR1 is MGHDK and CDR2 SYGVNS. Trimming left V 4 bases short and J 0 bases short, with 18 bases between. CDR3 loop: CASSGDRSMIMNTEAFF. CDR3 coding DNA: TGTGCCAGCAGTGGTGACAGGAGCATGATAATGAACACTGAAGCTTTCTTT.

On this clone itself: One end of the junction is discordant with germline, which a read error may explain. The chain recombines TRBV4-1 with TRBJ2-2, with TRBD2 as a possible D gene (5 bases). The CDR3 spans 21 residues. Germline assignment: CDR1 MGHRA and CDR2 YSYEKL. The DNA for the CDR3 is TGCGCCAGCAGTCAAGTTATCGGACGGCTGACTGTGAGGGCGAACACCGGGGAGCTGTTTTTT. It is translated as CASSQVIGRLTVRANTGELFF.

This sequence joins TRBV27 and TRBJ1-3; 11 positions agree with TRBD1. CDR1 MNHEY and CDR2 SMNVEV come from the germline V gene (reference sequence). V lost 4 bases to trimming and J lost 2 bases; unmatched junction nucleotides: 16. This CDR3 region has 20 residues. CDR3 protein: CASSSTVTRTGGNAGNTIYF. In DNA, the CDR3 is TGTGCCAGCAGTTCCACGGTTACTAGGACAGGGGGCAACGCTGGAAACACCATATATTTT.

This chain links TRBV9 with TRBJ1-3; TRBD1 might be the D (6 bases). Trimming cost V 2 bases and J 2 bases, with 8 bases left between them. Germline-derived CDR1 and CDR2 are SGDLS and YYNGEE. The CDR3 consists of 14 residues. The CDR3 region is CASSVGAAGNTIYF. The DNA of the CDR3 is TGTGCCAGCAGCGTGGGGGCGGCTGGAAACACCATATATTTT.